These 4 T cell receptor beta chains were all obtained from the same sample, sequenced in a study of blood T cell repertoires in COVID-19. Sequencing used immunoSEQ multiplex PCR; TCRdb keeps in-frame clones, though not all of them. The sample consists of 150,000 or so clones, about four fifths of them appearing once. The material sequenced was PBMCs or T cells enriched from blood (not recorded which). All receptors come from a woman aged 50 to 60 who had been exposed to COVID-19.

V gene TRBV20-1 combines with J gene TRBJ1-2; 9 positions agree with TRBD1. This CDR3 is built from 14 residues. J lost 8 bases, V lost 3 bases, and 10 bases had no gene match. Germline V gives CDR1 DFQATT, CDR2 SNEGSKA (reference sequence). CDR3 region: CSASSTGTGRGYTF. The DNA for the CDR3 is TGCAGTGCTAGTTCCACCGGGACAGGGAGAGGCTACACCTTC.

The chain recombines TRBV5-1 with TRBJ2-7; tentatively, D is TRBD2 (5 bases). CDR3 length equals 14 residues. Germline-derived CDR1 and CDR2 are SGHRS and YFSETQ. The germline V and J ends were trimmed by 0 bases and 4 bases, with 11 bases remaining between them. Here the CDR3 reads CASSLGGPGYEQYF. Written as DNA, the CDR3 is TGCGCCAGCAGCTTGGGAGGTCCGGGATACGAGCAGTACTTC. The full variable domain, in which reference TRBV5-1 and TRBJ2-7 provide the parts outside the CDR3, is KAGVTQTPRYLIKTRGQQVTLSCSPISGHRSVSWYQQTPGQGLQFLFEYFSETQRNKGNFPGRFSGRQFSNSRSEMNVSTLELGDSALYLCASSLGGPGYEQYFGPGTRLTVT.

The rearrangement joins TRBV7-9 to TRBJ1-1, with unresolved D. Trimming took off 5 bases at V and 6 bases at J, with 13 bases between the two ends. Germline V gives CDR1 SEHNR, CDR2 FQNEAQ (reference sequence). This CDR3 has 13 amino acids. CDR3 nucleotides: TGTGCCAGCAGCCCCGAGATGGGCTCTGAAGCTTTCTTT. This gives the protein CASSPEMGSEAFF.

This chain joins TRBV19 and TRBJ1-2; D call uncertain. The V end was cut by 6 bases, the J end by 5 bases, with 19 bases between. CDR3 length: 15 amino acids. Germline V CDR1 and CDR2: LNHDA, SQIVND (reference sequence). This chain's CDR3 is CASRPGPVRGYGYTF. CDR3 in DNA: TGTGCCAGTAGGCCCGGCCCGGTGCGGGGATATGGCTACACCTTC.